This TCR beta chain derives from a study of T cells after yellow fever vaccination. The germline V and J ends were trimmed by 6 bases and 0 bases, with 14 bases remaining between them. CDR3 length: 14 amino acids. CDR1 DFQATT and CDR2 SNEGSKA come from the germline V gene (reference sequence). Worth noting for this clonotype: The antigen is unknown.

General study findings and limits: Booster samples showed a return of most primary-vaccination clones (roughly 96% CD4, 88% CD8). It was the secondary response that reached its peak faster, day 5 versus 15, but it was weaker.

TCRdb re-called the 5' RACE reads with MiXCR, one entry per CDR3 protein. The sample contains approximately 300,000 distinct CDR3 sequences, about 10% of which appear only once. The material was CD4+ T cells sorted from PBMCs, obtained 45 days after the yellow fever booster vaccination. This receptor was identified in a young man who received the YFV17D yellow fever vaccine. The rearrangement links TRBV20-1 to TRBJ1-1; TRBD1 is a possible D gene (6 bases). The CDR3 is CSAGGGRLNTEAFF. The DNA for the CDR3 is TGCAGTGCAGGGGGGGGGCGCCTGAACACTGAAGCTTTCTTT.